These T cell receptor beta chains were read from a single sample in a study of cytomegalovirus exposure and HLA in healthy donors. TCRdb keeps only in-frame clones here, not all; method: immunoSEQ multiplex PCR. Of about 72,000 clones in the sample, over 50% were seen once. The sequencing sample was made of PBMCs. The receptors here all came from a man between 35 and 55 years old in good health and CMV-seropositive. CDR3s include the opening cysteine and the closing phenylalanine or tryptophan. D genes are given only for firm matches. Not all rows give a size; the values are once, few, many and, for expanded clones, a class.

TRBD1,TRBJ1-5,TRBV9,few,CASSLTGQAGPQHF,TGTGCCAGCAGCCTAACCGGACAGGCGGGGCCCCAGCATTTT
TRBD1,TRBJ1-2,TRBV4-1,-,CASSQTGQYGYTF,TGCGCCAGCAGCCAAACGGGACAGTATGGCTACACCTTC
-,TRBJ2-5,TRBV7-9,-,CASSSQGQETQYF,TGTGCCAGCAGCTCACAGGGCCAAGAGACCCAGTACTTC
-,TRBJ1-1,TRBV7-2,-,CASSLEELRRAFF,TGTGCCAGCAGCTTAGAGGAACTCCGGAGGGCTTTCTTT
-,TRBJ2-7,TRBV11-3,-,CASSQRRRAAYEQYF,TGTGCCAGCAGTCAGAGGCGCAGGGCGGCCTACGAGCAGTACTTC
-,TRBJ1-1,TRBV27,-,CASSLFRGTEAFF,TGTGCCAGCAGTTTATTTCGGGGCACTGAAGCTTTCTTT
TRBD1,TRBJ1-2,TRBV5-6,few,CASSSPGQNYGYTF,TGTGCCAGCAGCTCGCCGGGACAGAACTATGGCTACACCTTC
TRBD2,TRBJ2-1,TRBV7-3,-,CASSNPGPGLAGGFSYNEQFF,TGTGCCAGCAGCAATCCTGGGCCGGGACTAGCGGGGGGCTTCTCCTACAATGAGCAGTTCTTC
TRBD1,TRBJ2-5,TRBV7-9,-,CASSRTGGRGETQYF,TGTGCCAGCAGCAGGACAGGGGGGCGAGGAGAGACCCAGTACTTC
-,TRBJ2-5,TRBV7-3,-,CASSPDFFSGTQYF,TGTGCCAGCAGCCCCGACTTTTTCTCGGGGACCCAGTACTTC
-,TRBJ1-6,TRBV19,-,CASSVGTYNSPLHF,TGTGCCAGTAGTGTCGGGACCTATAATTCACCCCTCCACTTT
TRBD2,TRBJ2-3,TRBV28,-,CASSLSWGLATDTQYF,TGTGCCAGCAGTTTGAGTTGGGGACTAGCGACAGATACGCAGTATTTT
-,TRBJ1-4,TRBV9,-,CASSADIATNEKLFF,TGTGCCAGCAGCGCCGACATAGCAACTAATGAAAAACTGTTTTTT
-,TRBJ2-2,TRBV7-2,-,CASSEGVTGELFF,TGTGCCAGCAGCGAAGGGGTGACCGGGGAGCTGTTTTTT
TRBD1,TRBJ1-3,TRBV18,-,CASSPRQGHSGNTIYF,TGTGCCAGCTCACCGAGACAGGGCCACTCTGGAAACACCATATATTTT
TRBD1,TRBJ2-4,TRBV9,-,CASSPRDSFSIQYF,TGTGCCAGCAGCCCGAGGGACAGTTTTTCCATTCAGTACTTC
TRBD2,TRBJ2-1,TRBV5-4,-,CASSLGLAGEQFF,TGTGCCAGCAGCTTGGGACTAGCGGGTGAGCAGTTCTTC
-,TRBJ1-1,TRBV28,-,CASSPSDSRNTEAFF,TGTGCCAGCAGTCCCTCGGACTCCCGGAACACTGAAGCTTTCTTT
-,TRBJ1-6,TRBV10-3,few,CAISDLGGQSSYNSPLHF,TGTGCCATCAGTGATCTGGGTGGACAGTCCAGTTATAATTCACCCCTCCACTTT
-,TRBJ1-1,TRBV11-1,-,CASSLVGARAFF,TGTGCCAGCAGCTTAGTTGGGGCCCGAGCTTTCTTT
-,TRBJ2-1,TRBV10-3,-,CAISGQGPQSNAQFF,TGTGCCATCAGTGGTCAGGGTCCCCAATCCAATGCGCAGTTCTTC
TRBD1,TRBJ1-5,TRBV9,-,CASSLMGQGGQPQHF,TGTGCCAGCAGCCTTATGGGGCAGGGGGGTCAGCCCCAGCATTTT
-,TRBJ1-1,TRBV30,-,CAAAVQLFSSGGAEAFF,TGTGCCGCGGCCGTGCAGCTCTTTTCTTCTGGGGGGGCTGAAGCTTTCTTT
TRBD2,TRBJ2-3,TRBV6-5,-,CASSATSGDTDTQYF,TGTGCCAGCAGTGCGACTAGCGGGGACACAGATACGCAGTATTTT
TRBD2,TRBJ2-3,TRBV5-6,few,CASSADSGGADTQYF,TGTGCCAGCAGCGCGGATAGCGGGGGCGCAGATACGCAGTATTTT
TRBD2,TRBJ2-7,TRBV4-2,-,CASSQDMGGGGEQYF,TGTGCCAGCAGCCAAGATATGGGGGGGGGAGGCGAGCAGTACTTC
-,TRBJ1-1,TRBV11-2,-,CASRFGQTNTEAFF,TGTGCCAGCAGGTTCGGACAGACCAACACTGAAGCTTTCTTT
TRBD1,TRBJ1-5,TRBV10-1,few,CASRRDKQGQAYYQPQHF,TGCGCCAGCAGGAGGGACAAACAGGGGCAAGCATACTATCAGCCCCAGCATTTT
TRBD1,TRBJ1-4,TRBV28,-,CASSPTRGRREKLFF,TGTGCCAGCAGTCCAACAAGGGGGCGCCGGGAAAAACTGTTTTTT
-,TRBJ1-2,TRBV20-1,-,CSAAQAGFNTF,TGCAGTGCTGCGCAGGCGGGATTTAACACCTTC
-,TRBJ1-2,TRBV6-1,-,CASSRDRFYGYTF,TGTGCCAGCAGCCGTGACAGGTTCTATGGCTACACCTTC
-,TRBJ1-6,TRBV5-1,-,CASSLEGRGNSPLHF,TGCGCCAGCAGCTTGGAGGGTAGGGGGAATTCACCCCTCCACTTT
-,TRBJ1-6,TRBV5-1,-,CASSLRGDYNSPPHF,TGCGCCAGCAGCTTGCGCGGGGACTATAATTCACCCCCCCACTTT